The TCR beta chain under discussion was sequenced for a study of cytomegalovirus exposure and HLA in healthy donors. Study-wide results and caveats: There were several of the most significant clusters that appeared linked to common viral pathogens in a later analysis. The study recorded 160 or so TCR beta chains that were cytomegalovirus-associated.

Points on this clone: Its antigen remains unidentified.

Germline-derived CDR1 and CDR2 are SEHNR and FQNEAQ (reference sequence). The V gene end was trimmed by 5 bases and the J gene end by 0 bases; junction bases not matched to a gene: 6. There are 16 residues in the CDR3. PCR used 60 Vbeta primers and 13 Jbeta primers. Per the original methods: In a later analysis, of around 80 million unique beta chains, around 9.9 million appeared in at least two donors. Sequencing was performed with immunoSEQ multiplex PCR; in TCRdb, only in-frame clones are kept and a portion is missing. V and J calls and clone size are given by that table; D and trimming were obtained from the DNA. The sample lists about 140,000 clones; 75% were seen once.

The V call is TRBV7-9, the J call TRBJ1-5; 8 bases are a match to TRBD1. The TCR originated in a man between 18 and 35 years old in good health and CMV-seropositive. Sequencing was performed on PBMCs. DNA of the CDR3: TGTGCCAGCAGCCCGGGACAGGCATATAGCAATCAGCCCCAGCATTTT. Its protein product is CASSPGQAYSNQPQHF.